These 5 T cell receptor beta chains were sequenced from one sample in a study of CD8+CD57+ T cells in acquired aplastic anemia. The TCR beta profiling, which covered VDJ combination and CDR3 sequence, was carried out using genomic DNA as the template. Each CDR3 protein is one row after TCRdb ran MiXCR on the reads. The table includes approximately 250,000 distinct CDR3 sequences, roughly 80% detected once. All sequencing subjects had displayed CD8+CD57+ cell expansion on flow cytometry. Material for sequencing was sorted CD4+, CD8+, or CD8+CD57+ T cells (not recorded which) from PBMCs. The source of these receptors is a human donor with aplastic anemia.

Concerning this clonotype itself: This is likely a read error, given that the CDR3 carries no conserved phenylalanine or tryptophan at its end. The limits of the CDR3 on the DNA are not certain, so only TCRdb's listed CDR3 is given. The chain recombines TRBV7-8 with TRBJ2-1. Germline lookup yields CDR1 SGHVS and CDR2 FQNEAQ. The CDR3 length equals 13 residues, ends included. This chain's CDR3 is CASSQVGSVDTQY.

This sequence joins TRBV7-8 and TRBJ2-4; D call uncertain. The CDR3 is 12 residues long. V was cut by 3 bases and J by 16 bases, with 16 bases left in between. Looked up from germline, CDR1 is SGHVS and CDR2 is FQNEAQ. DNA for the CDR3: TGTGCCAGCAGCTTTGCTGCAGACATTAAATACTTC. Translated: CASSFAADIKYF.

The rearrangement joins TRBV24-1 to TRBJ2-3; no clear D gene. CDR1 and CDR2 from the germline V gene are KGHDR and SFDVKD. V was clipped by 3 bases and J by 0 bases, with 6 bases between them. The CDR3 spans 14 residues. This CDR3 reads CATSDARSTDTQYF. DNA for the CDR3: TGTGCCACCAGTGATGCGCGTAGCACAGATACGCAGTATTTT.

V is TRBV15 and J is TRBJ1-1, with 7 positions matching TRBD1. CDR3 length equals 15 residues. Germline lookup yields CDR1 LNHNV and CDR2 YYDKDF (reference sequence). After removal of 0 bases from V and 4 bases from J, the junction contained 5 bases not matched to a gene. DNA of the CDR3: TGTGCCACCAGCAGAGAAACAGGGGTGGGCACTGAAGCTTTCTTT. It translates to CATSRETGVGTEAFF.

This clonotype was seen just once. The rearrangement uses TRBV7-2 and TRBJ1-3; no reliable D call. Trimming removed 2 bases at V and 0 bases at J, with 5 bases between. The germline gives CDR1 SGHTA, CDR2 FQGNSA. The CDR3 covers 14 residues. Here the CDR3 reads CASSLLSSGNTIYF. CDR3 DNA: TGTGCCAGCAGCTTATTAAGCTCTGGAAACACCATATATTTT.